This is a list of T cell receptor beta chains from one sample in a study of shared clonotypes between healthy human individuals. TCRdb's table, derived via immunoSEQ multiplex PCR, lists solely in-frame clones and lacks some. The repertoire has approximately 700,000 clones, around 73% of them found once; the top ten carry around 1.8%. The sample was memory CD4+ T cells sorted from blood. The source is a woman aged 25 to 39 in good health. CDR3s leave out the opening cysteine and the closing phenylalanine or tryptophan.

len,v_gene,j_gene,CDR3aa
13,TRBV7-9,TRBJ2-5,ASRSTGGRGETQY
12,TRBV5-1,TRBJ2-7,ASSLGTGYGEQY
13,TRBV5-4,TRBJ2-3,ASSGDRGPTDTQY
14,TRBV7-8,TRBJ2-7,ASSNTGTGILGEQY
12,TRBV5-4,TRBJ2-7,ASSLSGNLYEQY
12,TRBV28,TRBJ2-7,ASSSTGISYEQY
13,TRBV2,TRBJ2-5,ASKPDRDSRRTQY
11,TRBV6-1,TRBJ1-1,ASAIYLNTEAF
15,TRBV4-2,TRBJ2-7,ASSQTTSGESSYEQY
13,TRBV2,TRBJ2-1,ASSPLAGVGNEQF
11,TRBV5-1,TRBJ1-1,ASSKLGNTEAF
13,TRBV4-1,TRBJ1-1,ASSQGRVENTEAF
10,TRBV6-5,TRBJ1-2,ASGTGIRGYT
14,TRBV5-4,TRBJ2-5,ASSRAGGGDQETQY
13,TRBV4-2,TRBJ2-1,ASSKLAGGGNEQF
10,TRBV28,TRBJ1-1,ASKVGSLEAF
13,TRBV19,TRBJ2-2,ASSIWQGGTGELF